The rows below give T cell receptor beta chains drawn from one sample of a study of shared clonotypes between healthy human individuals. Sequencing was performed with immunoSEQ multiplex PCR; in TCRdb, only in-frame clones are kept and a portion is missing. The profile covers fewer than 1.4 million clones, with about 84% appearing a single time and roughly 0.62% taken by the ten largest. The sample consisted of memory CD4+ T cells from PBMCs. These TCRs come from a man aged 18 to 30 in good health. Some clones in this sample may be carry-over from other donors' samples. Both conserved end residues are part of each CDR3. A D gene is named only where the DNA matches it firmly. Where a row states a size, it is once, few, many or the class of an expanded clone; other rows omit it.

j_call,v_call,d_call,clone_size,cdr3_nt,cdr3_aa
TRBJ2-2,TRBV6-5,NA,NA,TGTGCCAGCAGTACAGGGTACACCGGGGAGCTGTTTTTT,CASSTGYTGELFF
TRBJ1-6,TRBV7-2,TRBD1,few,TGTGCCAGCAGCTTAGTGTCAGGGGGCGATTCACCCCTCCACTTT,CASSLVSGGDSPLHF
TRBJ2-2,TRBV6-6,NA,NA,TGTGCCAGCAGAGTGAACACCGGGGAGCTGTTTTTT,CASRVNTGELFF
TRBJ2-5,TRBV7-6,NA,NA,TGTGCCAGCAGCGTCGGACCGGCACAAGAGACCCAGTACTTC,CASSVGPAQETQYF
TRBJ1-1,TRBV2,NA,NA,TGTGCCAGCAGTGAGGGACCGAAGAATCTTAACACTGAAGCTTTCTTT,CASSEGPKNLNTEAFF
TRBJ1-1,TRBV7-9,NA,NA,TGTGCCAGCAGCTTTAACCTGAGGGGGACTGAAGCTTTCTTT,CASSFNLRGTEAFF
TRBJ1-5,TRBV6-1,NA,NA,TGTGCCAGCAGTGAATCGTATGGGACACTCGCTTATAGCAATCAGCCCCAGCATTTT,CASSESYGTLAYSNQPQHF
TRBJ2-1,TRBV7-3,NA,NA,TGTGCCAGCAGCTTCTTTTGGGGGTCTGAGCAGTTCTTC,CASSFFWGSEQFF
TRBJ2-1,TRBV10-3,NA,NA,TGTGCCATCAGTGATGTCCAATCCCACAATGAGCAGTTCTTC,CAISDVQSHNEQFF
TRBJ2-3,TRBV9,TRBD1,NA,TGTGCCAGCGCCGGTCGACAGGGAGCGGCATCGAGCACAGATACGCAGTATTTT,CASAGRQGAASSTDTQYF
TRBJ1-2,TRBV5-4,NA,NA,TGTGCCAGCAGCGAAGACAAGAACTATGGCTACACCTTC,CASSEDKNYGYTF
TRBJ1-3,TRBV12-2,NA,NA,TGTGCAAGTCGCTTAGCGGGGACAGGGGGAAACACCATATATTTT,CASRLAGTGGNTIYF
TRBJ2-7,TRBV5-1,NA,few,TGCGCCAGCAGCTTGCGTCCCGGGGGTGGTCTCTACGAGCAGTACTTC,CASSLRPGGGLYEQYF
TRBJ2-7,TRBV5-1,TRBD1,NA,TGCGCCAGCAGCTTAACCGGGACAGGGGTCTCCTACGAGCAGTACTTC,CASSLTGTGVSYEQYF
TRBJ1-5,TRBV6-5,NA,NA,TGTGCCAGCACCCACAAGCGCGGGGGTGGGCAGCCCCAGCATTTT,CASTHKRGGGQPQHF
TRBJ2-7,TRBV28,NA,NA,TGTGCCAGCCAACTAGAGACGGACGAGCAGTACTTC,CASQLETDEQYF
TRBJ1-3,TRBV5-1,NA,NA,TGCGCCAGCAGCTTGGGGTCTGGAAACACCATATATTTT,CASSLGSGNTIYF
TRBJ1-1,TRBV7-2,TRBD1,NA,TGTGCCAGCAGACCGACAGGGGGCGGCGGGTTAAGCACTGAAGCTTTCTTT,CASRPTGGGGLSTEAFF
TRBJ1-4,TRBV6-5,NA,NA,TGTGCCAGCAGTTACTCATATCGGCGGATTAATGAAAAACTGTTTTTT,CASSYSYRRINEKLFF